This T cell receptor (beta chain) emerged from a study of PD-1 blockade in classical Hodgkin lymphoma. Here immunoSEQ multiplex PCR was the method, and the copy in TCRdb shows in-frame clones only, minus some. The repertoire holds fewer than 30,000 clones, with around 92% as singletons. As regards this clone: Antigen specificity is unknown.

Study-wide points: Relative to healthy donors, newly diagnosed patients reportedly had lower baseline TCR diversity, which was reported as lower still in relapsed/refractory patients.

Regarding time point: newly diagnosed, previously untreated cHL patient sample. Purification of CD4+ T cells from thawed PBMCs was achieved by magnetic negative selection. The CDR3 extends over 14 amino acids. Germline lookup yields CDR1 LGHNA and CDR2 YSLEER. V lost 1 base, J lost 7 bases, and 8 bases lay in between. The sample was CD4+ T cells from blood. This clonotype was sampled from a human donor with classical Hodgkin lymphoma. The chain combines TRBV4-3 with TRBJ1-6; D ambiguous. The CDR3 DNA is TGCGCCAGCAGCCAAGGGGGAGAGAATTCACCCCTCCACTTT. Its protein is CASSQGGENSPLHF.